The TCR beta chain under discussion was sequenced for a study of blood T cell repertoires in COVID-19. Whole-study context: Acute-phase and convalescent COVID-19 samples originated in the United States, Italy and Spain.

Participants' own reports of clinical history determined their cohort assignment. Cohort 3 donors were reported recovered after two negative PCRs, clearance, or symptom resolution. This CDR3 has 13 amino acids. The ends were cut back, 8 bases at V and 0 bases at J, with 11 bases in the middle. Per the germline V gene, CDR1 is GTSNPN and CDR2 is SVGIG (reference sequence). Authors' methods: Counts of nucleated cells, estimated from reference gene primer amplification, were obtained. The data were produced by immunoSEQ multiplex PCR, yet TCRdb's version contains in-frame clones alone and is incomplete. V and J calls and clone size are copied from that table; D and trimming were computed from the DNA. Seen here are some 100,000 clones, 86% observed once, and the top ten hold less than 3%.

This clonotype originated in a woman aged 45-60 years who had recovered from COVID-19. Sample: PBMCs or T cells enriched from blood (not recorded which). This chain links TRBV30 with TRBJ2-1; D is perhaps TRBD2 (6 bases). The CDR3 reads CAERASSYNEQFF. The CDR3 DNA sequence: TGTGCCGAGCGGGCTAGCTCCTACAATGAGCAGTTCTTC.